The 2 T cell receptor beta chains reported below all come from one sample, sequenced in a study of long-term antiretroviral therapy in people with HIV. Researchers ran immunoSEQ v3.0 at survey level. Method: immunoSEQ multiplex PCR; TCRdb's copy keeps in-frame clones and lacks some. The table has about 40,000 clones, about 89% seen once; the top ten hold roughly 4.9%. Specimen: unsorted PBMCs, collected 0.1 years before starting antiretroviral therapy. These receptor sequences come from a woman between 45 and 65 years old with HIV.

Concerning this clone: At one end, the junction sequence differs from germline, possibly due to a read error. CDR3 amino acids: CSVEESGRYNEQFF. DNA for the CDR3: TGCAGCGTCGAAGAGAGCGGACGATACAATGAGCAGTTCTTC. This chain joins TRBV29-1 and TRBJ2-1; perhaps TRBD2 as D (5 bases). This CDR3 is built from 14 residues. The germline V gene has CDR1 SQVTM and CDR2 ANQGSEA.

The chain recombines TRBV2 with TRBJ2-1; D unclear. Trimming removed 7 bases at V and 7 bases at J, with 8 bases between. Germline lookup yields CDR1 SNHLY and CDR2 FYNNEI. This CDR3 is built from 11 residues. The CDR3 is CASNQFNEQFF. CDR3 nucleotides: TGTGCCAGCAACCAGTTTAATGAGCAGTTCTTC.